This TCR beta chain stems from a study of blood T cell repertoires in COVID-19. This CDR3 contains 13 residues. The V end lost 4 bases, the J end lost 4 bases, and 8 bases lay between the germline ends. Some clones are missing from TCRdb's copy, which holds only in-frame ones; the method was immunoSEQ multiplex PCR. The table shows approximately 200,000 clones, with approximately 85% occurring only once. What was sequenced was peripheral blood. This chain uses TRBV12-3 or TRBV12-4 with TRBJ2-1, with D possibly being TRBD2 (5 bases). The TCR was taken from a human donor with active or convalescent COVID-19. The donor label of this sample is uncertain. The CDR3 bases are TGTGCCAGCAGTTCGCCGGGATACAATGAGCAGTTCTTC. Protein product: CASSSPGYNEQFF.